The 29 T cell receptor beta chains listed next were all sequenced from one sample in a study of T cells after yellow fever vaccination. In TCRdb, the 5' RACE reads were re-called with MiXCR into one record per CDR3 protein. The table lists 60,000 to 95,000 distinct CDR3 sequences, under 9.5% of them singletons, with over 25% in the top ten. The sample here was CD8+ T cells sorted from PBMCs, taken 10 days after the first yellow fever vaccination. These receptors came from a man younger than 35 who received the YFV17D yellow fever vaccine.

This clonotype was counted many times. The chain joins TRBV29-1 to TRBJ2-1, with TRBD1 matching 8 bases. With V trimmed by 3 bases and J by 9 bases, 19 bases remained unmatched. Germline assignment: CDR1 SQVTM and CDR2 ANQGSEA. The CDR3 runs to 17 residues. The CDR3 loop is CSVERLSPDRGNPEQFF. Here the CDR3 DNA reads TGCAGCGTTGAGAGGTTGAGCCCTGACAGGGGAAACCCTGAGCAGTTCTTC.

The chain combines TRBV23-1 with TRBJ2-7, with D uncertain. TRBV23-1 is treated as an ORF (open reading frame) with a function not yet certain. The CDR3 has 15 amino acids. The V and J ends lost 4 bases and 2 bases respectively, with 15 bases between them. The CDR3 protein is CASSPGPIWAYEQYF. DNA of the CDR3: TGCGCCAGCAGTCCCGGACCTATATGGGCCTACGAGCAGTACTTC.

This clonotype occurred many times. This chain links TRBV7-9 with TRBJ2-3; no reliable D call. Per germline, CDR1 SEHNR and CDR2 FQNEAQ (reference sequence). The CDR3 is 11 residues long. V shed 5 bases and J shed 7 bases, with 7 bases lying between them. For the CDR3, the DNA is TGTGCCAGCAGCCAGAGCCATACGCAGTATTTT. Encoded protein: CASSQSHTQYF.

This clonotype showed up just a few times. The chain joins TRBV6-5 to TRBJ2-6, with TRBD1 identical over 7 bases. This CDR3 comprises 14 residues. J lost 4 bases, V lost 6 bases, and 3 bases had no gene match. The V gene's germline CDR1 is MNHEY and CDR2 SVGAGI. The CDR3 here is CASRTGSGANVLTF. In DNA, the CDR3 is TGTGCCAGCAGGACAGGGTCCGGGGCCAACGTCCTGACTTTC.

This clonotype came up many times. V is TRBV4-3 and J is TRBJ1-2; no clear D gene. The ends were cut back, 8 bases at V and 3 bases at J, with 13 bases in the middle. CDR1 and CDR2 from the germline V gene are LGHNA and YSLEER. The CDR3 consists of 13 residues. Here the CDR3 DNA reads TGCGCCAGCGCCCCAGGCCCAGACTATGGCTACACCTTC. It translates to CASAPGPDYGYTF.

This clonotype has at least ten counts. The V and J genes are TRBV2 and TRBJ1-6; TRBD1 matches 8 bases. CDR1 SNHLY and CDR2 FYNNEI come from the germline V gene. This CDR3 region has 15 residues. V lost 4 bases, J lost 8 bases, and 7 bases stayed unmatched. CDR3 protein: CASSGRDRGYSPLHF. The CDR3, as DNA: TGTGCCAGCAGTGGACGAGACAGGGGATATTCACCCCTCCACTTT.

This clonotype appeared many times. V and J are TRBV7-9 and TRBJ1-1, with TRBD1 matching over 9 bases. Germline assignment: CDR1 SEHNR and CDR2 FQNEAQ (reference sequence). The V and J ends lost 5 bases and 3 bases, in that order; junction bases with no gene match: 4. This CDR3 spans 14 amino acids. Written as DNA, the CDR3 is TGTGCCAGCAGCCCCGGGGACAGGGACACTGAAGCTTTCTTT. It is translated as CASSPGDRDTEAFF.

The chain employs TRBV4-2 and TRBJ2-1, with TRBD2 matching over 10 bases. V lost 4 bases, J lost 5 bases, and 5 bases stayed unmatched. The CDR3 is 15 amino acids. Germline V lookup: CDR1 LGHNA, CDR2 YNFKEQ. The CDR3 DNA sequence: TGTGCCAGCAGCCCTCGGACTAGCGGAAACAATGAGCAGTTCTTC. Translation: CASSPRTSGNNEQFF.

This sequence joins TRBV2 and TRBJ2-2; 7 positions match TRBD1. This CDR3 contains 14 residues. Germline CDR1 SNHLY, CDR2 FYNNEI. With 9 bases clipped from V and 3 bases from J, the junction kept 7 bases outside the gene matches. CDR3 sequence (DNA): TGTGCCAGTCCTGACAGGGAGTACACCGGGGAGCTGTTTTTT. This translates into CASPDREYTGELFF.

In this sample, this clonotype turned up many times. This chain connects TRBV29-1 to TRBJ2-1; the match to TRBD1 covers 9 bases. The V gene end was trimmed by 6 bases and the J gene end by 3 bases; junction bases not matched to a gene: 6. The germline CDR1 and CDR2 sequences are SQVTM and ANQGSEA. The CDR3 is 14 amino acids. This CDR3 reads CSVPQGALYNEQFF. Here the CDR3 DNA reads TGCAGCGTGCCACAGGGGGCCCTCTACAATGAGCAGTTCTTC.

This clonotype was counted only a few times. J is TRBJ1-2 and V is TRBV20-1; perhaps TRBD1 as D (5 bases). The CDR3 covers 13 residues. The germline V and J ends were trimmed by 0 bases and 3 bases, with 8 bases remaining between them. Germline CDR1 reads DFQATT; CDR2 reads SNEGSKA (reference sequence). The CDR3 DNA reads as TGCAGTGCTAGAGATCCCAGGGACTATGGCTACACCTTC. The encoded protein is CSARDPRDYGYTF.

This clonotype was detected many times. This CDR3 is CASSFQGAAFF. The DNA of the CDR3 is TGTGCCAGCAGTTTCCAGGGTGCAGCTTTCTTT. This sequence joins TRBV27 and TRBJ1-1; weak D call: TRBD1 (5 bases). CDR1 is MNHEY and CDR2 is SMNVEV in the germline V gene (reference sequence). The CDR3 spans 11 residues. Between the trimmed V and J ends, which lost 3 bases and 10 bases, there was a span of 9 bases.

This chain connects TRBV5-1 to TRBJ2-5; D gene uncertain. Trimming cost V 4 bases and J 5 bases, with 9 bases left between them. Germline V gene sequence: CDR1 SGHRS, CDR2 YFSETQ. This CDR3 is built from 12 residues. The CDR3 nucleotides are TGCGCCAGCAGCCGGGCGGAGGAGACCCAGTACTTC. Translating gives CASSRAEETQYF.

This clonotype was seen only a few times. The V gene is TRBV4-2, the J gene TRBJ1-5; no firm D call. There are 15 residues in the CDR3. In germline, CDR1 is LGHNA, CDR2 YNFKEQ. The V gene lost 2 bases and the J gene lost 1 base, with 9 bases spanning the gap. CDR3 sequence reads: CASSQLWGSNQPQHF. Written as DNA, the CDR3 is TGTGCCAGCAGCCAACTGTGGGGAAGCAATCAGCCCCAGCATTTT.

The sample holds many counts of this clonotype. This chain links TRBV11-2 with TRBJ1-2; D is unresolved. Trimming took off 1 base at V and 4 bases at J, with 10 bases between the two ends. The CDR3 contains 14 residues. Germline lookup yields CDR1 SGHAT and CDR2 FQNNGV. The CDR3 loop reads CASSLGGNRYGYTF. The CDR3 DNA reads as TGTGCCAGCAGCTTAGGGGGAAACCGCTATGGCTACACCTTC. The variable domain in full, with the rest retrieved from reference TRBV11-2 and TRBJ1-2, is EAGVAQSPRYKIIEKRQSVAFWCNPISGHATLYWYQQILGQGPKLLIQFQNNGVVDDSQLPKDRFSAERLKGVDSTLKIQPAKLEDSAVYLCASSLGGNRYGYTFGSGTRLTVV.

This clonotype showed up just a few times. This sequence joins TRBV29-1 and TRBJ2-1, with 14 bases identical to TRBD2. Trimming took 5 bases from V and 2 from J; bases not matched to a gene: 11. Germline V gene sequence: CDR1 SQVTM, CDR2 ANQGSEA. The CDR3 extends over 18 amino acids. Here the CDR3 DNA reads TGCAGCGTTCAACCCGGGACTAGCGGGGGAAGGGCCTACAATGAGCAGTTCTTC. This sequence encodes CSVQPGTSGGRAYNEQFF.

Comment on this clonotype: This could be a read error, since a much larger clone is one nucleotide away. This chain connects TRBV6-5 to TRBJ1-3; no firm D call. Germline V lookup: CDR1 MNHEY, CDR2 SVGAGI. The length of the CDR3 is 16 residues. The CDR3 nucleotides read TGTGCCAGCAGTTACTCGAACCGGGGTTCTGGAAACAACATATATTTT. Translation gives CASSYSNRGSGNNIYF.

This clonotype was counted many times. CDR3 nucleotides: TGTGCCAGCAGTTGGGACAGTTACAATGAGCAGTTCTTC. As protein: CASSWDSYNEQFF. This chain links TRBV27 with TRBJ2-1; 7 bases are a match to TRBD1. Germline V CDR1 and CDR2: MNHEY, SMNVEV (reference sequence). The CDR3 is 13 residues long. Trimming removed 4 bases from V and 4 bases from J; junction bases left unmatched: 1.

This clonotype has more than one count but fewer than ten. V is TRBV10-3 and J is TRBJ1-2, with 8 nucleotides matching TRBD1. The V segment lost 4 bases and the J segment 5 bases; nucleotides outside the gene matches: 15. The germline V gene has CDR1 ENHRY and CDR2 SYGVKD. The length of the CDR3 is 17 residues. The CDR3 bases are TGTGCCATCAGTGGAGGTGAAGCTGGACAGGGAGTATATGGCTACACCTTC. Protein product: CAISGGEAGQGVYGYTF.

Only a few counts were recorded for this clonotype. This chain uses TRBV5-7 with TRBJ2-2; 7 positions agree with TRBD1. TRBV5-7 is an ORF, with its function uncertain. The ends lost 9 bases at V and 6 bases at J; junction bases unmatched: 11. The CDR3 contains 14 residues. CDR3: CATPVRGPAGELFF. The CDR3 bases are TGTGCCACCCCTGTAAGGGGGCCGGCCGGGGAGCTGTTTTTT.

This rearrangement joins TRBV7-9 to TRBJ1-1; TRBD1 matches 10 bases. CDR3 length: 15 residues. Trimming cost V 5 bases and J 5 bases; bases outside gene matches: 8. Germline assignment: CDR1 SEHNR and CDR2 FQNEAQ (reference sequence). CDR3 amino acids: CASSMTGGAFTEAFF. In DNA form, the CDR3 reads TGTGCCAGCAGCATGACAGGGGGCGCATTTACTGAAGCTTTCTTT.

Only a few counts were recorded for this clonotype. The V gene is TRBV6-6, the J gene TRBJ2-7, with TRBD1 as a possible D gene (6 bases). Germline V gene data show CDR1 as MNHNY and CDR2 as SVGAGI (reference sequence). Trimming left V 5 bases short and J 5 bases short, with 10 bases between. This CDR3 is built from 12 residues. CDR3 protein: CASSNYRDEQYF. DNA for the CDR3: TGTGCCAGCAGTAACTACAGGGACGAGCAGTACTTC.

This clonotype has at least ten counts. The gene calls are TRBV7-9 and TRBJ2-7, with D perhaps TRBD2 (6 bases). The CDR3 extends over 15 amino acids. Germline lookup yields CDR1 SEHNR and CDR2 FQNEAQ (reference sequence). Trimming stripped 5 bases from V and 3 bases from J, with 17 bases between. Here the CDR3 reads CASSQPGTGDYEQYV. CDR3 DNA sequence: TGTGCCAGCAGCCAACCCGGGACGGGAGACTACGAGCAGTACGTC.

This clonotype has ten or more counts. The rearrangement uses TRBV14 and TRBJ2-1; 8 nucleotides agree with TRBD1. The trim removed 4 bases at V and 13 bases at J, leaving 6 bases unmatched. Per the germline V gene, CDR1 is SGHDN and CDR2 is FVKESK. The CDR3 totals 12 residues. For the CDR3, the DNA is TGTGCCAGCAGCCCCGACAGGGGAGACCAGTTCTTC. As protein: CASSPDRGDQFF.

The V and J genes are TRBV28 and TRBJ1-6, with D tentatively TRBD1 (5 bases). Trimming removed 3 bases from V and 5 bases from J, with 20 bases in between. Germline-derived CDR1 and CDR2 are MDHEN and SYDVKM. The CDR3 loop spans 18 amino acids. The CDR3 is CASSFPRRGTTNNSPLHF. CDR3 DNA sequence: TGTGCCAGCAGTTTCCCAAGACGGGGGACGACCAATAATTCACCCCTCCACTTT.

The rearrangement links TRBV29-1 to TRBJ2-2; D is unresolved. The CDR3 runs to 13 residues. Per germline, CDR1 SQVTM and CDR2 ANQGSEA. V was trimmed by 1 base and J by 1 base, leaving 4 bases between them. This chain's CDR3 is CSVEAMNTGELFF. The DNA for the CDR3 is TGCAGCGTTGAAGCGATGAACACCGGGGAGCTGTTTTTT.

This clonotype was recorded a few times. The rearrangement joins TRBV4-3 to TRBJ1-6, with 8 bases aligning to TRBD1. Germline CDR1 is LGHNA and CDR2 is YSLEER. This CDR3 region has 15 residues. The junction had 5 bases not matched to a gene; V was cut back by 3 bases and J by 7 bases. CDR3: CASSHLQGGNSPLHF. The CDR3, as DNA: TGCGCCAGCAGCCATTTACAGGGGGGAAATTCACCCCTCCACTTT.

The CDR3 loop is CACSLIPGQGPSSYEQYV. CDR3 in DNA: TGTGCCTGCAGTTTAATCCCGGGACAGGGGCCGAGCTCCTACGAGCAGTACGTC. V gene TRBV2 combines with J gene TRBJ2-7, with TRBD1 identical over 10 bases. The CDR3 totals 18 residues. The V gene's germline CDR1 is SNHLY and CDR2 FYNNEI.

There are many counts of this clonotype. CDR3 DNA: TGTGCCAGCAGCCGGGCAGGGGGCTACGAGCAGTACTTC. Residues: CASSRAGGYEQYF. The chain joins TRBV16 to TRBJ2-7, with TRBD1 identical over 7 bases. From germline, CDR1 is KGHSY and CDR2 FQNENV. This CDR3 region has 13 residues. The J segment lost 3 bases and the V segment lost 4 bases, leaving 3 bases of the junction unmatched.